This T cell receptor (beta chain) was sequenced for a study of blood T cell repertoires in COVID-19 (dated by TCRdb to the early 2020s). As for the study more broadly: The collaborator samples originated in the United States, Italy and Spain and spanned the acute and convalescent phases of COVID-19. The material from the prospective study consisted of cDNA or gDNA derived from T cells, B-cell-depleted T cells, or PBMCs. The repertoires were made available in a free public database intended to serve as a resource for research on the immune response to SARS-CoV-2. A de-identified subject ID, COVID-19 status, age in years and sex were almost always included in the sample metadata. Samples were obtained from the ongoing ImmuneRACE study (first 160 participants) and from roughly 1,300 subjects provided by 6 global collaborators. Subjects who had been exposed to COVID-19, were actively infected with it, or had recovered from it provided the deeply sampled blood TCRbeta repertoires that made up the dataset. Where available, HLA class I and class II types were obtained from metadata supplied by the sample provider rather than from assay-based typing.

TCRbeta CDR3 regions were amplified from genomic DNA using the immunoSEQ Assay, a bias-controlled multiplex PCR. The original pipeline was this. The number of nucleated cells in each sample was estimated by amplification of reference gene primers within the assay. To quantify the absolute abundance of each unique TCRbeta CDR3 rearrangement, sequence reads were collapsed and filtered. Productive Simpson clonality was computed per sample as the square root of Simpson's diversity index over productive rearrangements. In its TCRdb copy, this immuneACCESS table keeps in-frame sequences only and misses some clones. Where compared with another copy, unresolved V genes explain less than half of these, and the others have no known cause. V, J and clone size reflect that table, while D and trimming were determined from the DNA. The sample profile shows fewer than 200,000 clones; approximately 86% of them were found once. Around 2.7% of the sample belongs to the ten largest clones.

Comments on this clone: It has no known antigen specificity. No per-base quality is available; no much larger clone lies one base away.

V loses 4 bases of germline sequence and J loses 2 bases, and the interval between the two ends is 8 bases. CDR1 is given as LNHDA and CDR2 as SQIVND, both from the germline V gene (reference sequence). The CDR3 contains 13 residues, cysteine and phenylalanine counted. Of the read, only the CDR3 DNA is kept; its 39 bases are in frame from base 1. Study-wide findings and limitations: The quantity of clinical and demographic metadata differed by source and by participant and was supplied without curation.

Each collaborating institution followed its own protocols to collect whole blood in K2EDTA tubes. Collaborator samples were shipped for TCRbeta analysis as frozen whole blood, isolated PBMCs, or DNA extracted from either sample type. Sequencing input: peripheral blood. In this chain, TRBV19 is recombined with TRBJ2-5, with the D gene not confidently named. This sequence originates from a man aged 40-50 years with active or convalescent COVID-19. The CDR3 reads as follows: CASSNPDQETQYF. At the DNA level, the sequence is TGTGCCAGTAGTAACCCAGATCAAGAGACCCAGTACTTC.